This T cell receptor beta chain was profiled in a study of cytomegalovirus exposure and HLA in healthy donors. Overall study: Most donors, less than 85% of some 400 genotyped, fell in the Caucasian-associated ancestry cluster.

PCR primers comprised 60 Vbeta and 13 Jbeta primers. Profiling relied on immunoSEQ multiplex PCR, and the TCRdb table lists in-frame clones only, not all of them. The table records 55,000 to 75,000 clones, about 74% of them present only once. A note on this clone: As yet, its antigen is unknown.

Findings and limits, study-wide: The HLA-A and HLA-B alleles of most subjects were reportedly predicted accurately from TCR beta sequences. Analysis was carried out at a later point, and it linked a missense DCLRE1C variant to TCR beta V- and J-gene trimming.

The sequence derives from a human donor in good health. The sequencing sample was made of PBMCs.

CDR3 sequence reads: CASSTQGYTDTQYF. The CDR3 nucleotides read TGCGCCAGCAGCACACAGGGTTACACAGATACGCAGTATTTT. V gene TRBV5-1 combines with J gene TRBJ2-3, with D possibly TRBD1 on 6 matching bases. CDR1 and CDR2 from the germline V gene are SGHRS and YFSETQ. V lost 4 bases, J lost 2 bases, and 11 bases lay in between. This CDR3 is built from 14 residues.